The 8 T cell receptor beta chains below were found in one sample sequenced in a study of Graves' ophthalmopathy and Graves' hyperthyroidism. Using RNA transcripts, the TCR beta CDR3 regions were amplified. Investigators did first-round RT-PCR with HTBI primers, then second-round multiplex PCR. Each CDR3 protein is one row after TCRdb ran MiXCR on the multiplex PCR reads. The repertoire holds 1 million to 1.3 million distinct CDR3 sequences, with 36% as singletons. Sequencing was done on a sample of peripheral blood or thyroid tissue (not recorded which). All receptors come from an adult man with Graves' hyperthyroidism.

This clonotype came up many times. The chain recombines TRBV10-3 with TRBJ2-7; 12 nucleotides match TRBD2. V gave up 3 bases and J gave up 2 bases; unmatched junction bases: 5. CDR1 ENHRY and CDR2 SYGVKD come from the germline V gene. CDR3 length: 16 residues. The DNA of the CDR3 is TGTGCCATCAGTGACAGACTAGCGGGAGCCACCTACGAGCAGTACTTC. It codes for CAISDRLAGATYEQYF.

This clonotype was seen a few times. The chain links TRBV5-8 to TRBJ1-2; 10 positions agree with TRBD1. Looked up from germline, CDR1 is SGHTS and CDR2 is YDEGEE. The CDR3 extends over 12 amino acids. J gave up 12 bases and V 1 base, and 3 bases lay outside the gene matches. The CDR3 reads CASSLRDRGNTF. In nucleotides, the CDR3 is TGTGCCAGCAGCTTGCGGGACAGGGGTAACACCTTC.

The chain has TRBV10-3 and TRBJ1-5; tentative D call: TRBD1 (6 bases). The CDR3 is 15 residues long. Germline CDR1 ENHRY, CDR2 SYGVKD. With 10 bases removed from V and 1 base from J, the gap between germline ends came to 17 bases. CDR3 loop: CASRTGLASNQPQHF. DNA of the CDR3: TGTGCCAGCAGAACAGGGTTGGCCAGCAATCAGCCCCAGCATTTT.

This clonotype appeared a single time. The junction shows a germline mismatch at one end, possibly a read error. The CDR3 reads CASSTKRNTEALF. Here the CDR3 DNA reads TGCGCCAGTAGTACTAAGAGGAACACTGAAGCTCTCTTT. This rearrangement joins TRBV19 to TRBJ1-1; no firm D call. The CDR3 runs to 13 residues. The germline gives CDR1 LNHDA, CDR2 SQIVND (reference sequence).

The chain joins TRBV5-8 to TRBJ1-2; 9 bases fit TRBD1. From germline, CDR1 is SGHTS and CDR2 YDEGEE. The CDR3 spans 14 residues. The V gene end was trimmed by 4 bases and the J gene end by 6 bases; junction bases not matched to a gene: 7. The CDR3 is CASSAYRGLDGYTF. The CDR3 bases are TGTGCCAGCAGCGCCTACAGGGGGCTTGATGGCTACACCTTC. Looking up the rest from reference TRBV5-8 and TRBJ1-2 gives the full variable domain: EAGVTQSPTHLIKTRGQQATLRCSPISGHTSVYWYQQALGLGLQFLLWYDEGEERNRGNFPPRFSGRQFPNYSSELNVNALELEDSALYLCASSAYRGLDGYTFGSGTRLTVV.

This clonotype was observed a few times. This chain uses TRBV6-5 with TRBJ1-4; weak D call: TRBD1 (6 bases). The V gene lost 5 bases and the J gene lost 1 base, with 11 bases spanning the gap. The CDR3 covers 15 residues. CDR1 is MNHEY, CDR2 SVGAGI, per germline. CDR3 sequence: CASSPRRGTNEKLFF. In nucleotides, the CDR3 is TGTGCCAGCAGTCCCCGCAGGGGAACTAATGAAAAACTGTTTTTT.

A word on this clonotype: Compared with germline, one end of the junction differs, possibly owing to a read error. The rearrangement links TRBV7-9 to TRBJ2-7; D perhaps matches TRBD1 (6 bases). The length of the CDR3 is 16 residues. Germline V lookup: CDR1 SEHNR, CDR2 FQNEAQ (reference sequence). CDR3 DNA: TGCGCCAGCAGCCAAGATTCAGGGGTTGGGTCCTACGAGCAGCACTTC. It translates to CASSQDSGVGSYEQHF.

This clonotype was observed many times. This chain connects TRBV24-1 to TRBJ1-5, with D uncertain. With 0 bases removed from V and 12 bases from J, the gap between germline ends came to 8 bases. CDR3 length: 12 amino acids. CDR1 KGHDR and CDR2 SFDVKD come from the germline V gene. The CDR3 DNA reads TGTGCCACCAGTGATTTGGCGGGATTCCAGCATTTT. It codes for CATSDLAGFQHF.